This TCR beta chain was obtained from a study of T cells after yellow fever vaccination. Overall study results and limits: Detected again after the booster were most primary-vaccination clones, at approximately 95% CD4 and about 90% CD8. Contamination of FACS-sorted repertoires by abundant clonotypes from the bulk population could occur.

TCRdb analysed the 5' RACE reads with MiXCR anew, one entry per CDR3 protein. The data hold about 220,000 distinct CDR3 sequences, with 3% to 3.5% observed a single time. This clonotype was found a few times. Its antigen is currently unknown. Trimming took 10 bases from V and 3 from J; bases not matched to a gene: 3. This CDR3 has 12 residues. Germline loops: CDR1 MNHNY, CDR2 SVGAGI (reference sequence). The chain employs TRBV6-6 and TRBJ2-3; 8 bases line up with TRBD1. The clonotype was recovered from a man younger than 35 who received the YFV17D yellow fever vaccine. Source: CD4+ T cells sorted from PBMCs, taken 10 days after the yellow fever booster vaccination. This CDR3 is CATTGGTDTQYF. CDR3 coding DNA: TGTGCCACCACAGGGGGAACAGATACGCAGTATTTT.